This TCR beta chain was observed in a study of blood T cell repertoires in COVID-19. Study summary: Samples of COVID-19 (acute and convalescent) were obtained from the United States, Italy and Spain. PBMCs, B-cell-depleted T cells, or T cells provided the cDNA or gDNA that made up the material.

Authors' analysis steps: Estimation of nucleated cell counts was performed using reference gene primer amplification. Measured with immunoSEQ multiplex PCR; TCRdb has only the in-frame clones, and not every one. Clone size and V and J calls were adopted from that table, with D and trimming inferred from the DNA. The sample holds approximately 30,000 clones, roughly 90% seen once. The CDR3 is 14 residues long. Looked up from germline, CDR1 is SGDLS and CDR2 is YYNGEE. V was trimmed by 0 bases and J by 0 bases, leaving 6 bases between them. This TCR was sampled from a human donor with active COVID-19. The donor label of this sample is uncertain. The chain is built from TRBV9 and TRBJ1-1; D ambiguous. The sample taken for sequencing was peripheral blood. The CDR3 is CASSVGAMNTEAFF. The CDR3 nucleotides are TGTGCCAGCAGCGTAGGGGCAATGAACACTGAAGCTTTCTTT. Full variable domain (missing parts from reference TRBV9 and TRBJ1-1): DSGVTQTPKHLITATGQRVTLRCSPRSGDLSVYWYQQSLDQGLQFLIQYYNGEERAKGNILERFSAQQFPDLHSELNLSSLELGDSALYFCASSVGAMNTEAFFGQGTRLTVV.